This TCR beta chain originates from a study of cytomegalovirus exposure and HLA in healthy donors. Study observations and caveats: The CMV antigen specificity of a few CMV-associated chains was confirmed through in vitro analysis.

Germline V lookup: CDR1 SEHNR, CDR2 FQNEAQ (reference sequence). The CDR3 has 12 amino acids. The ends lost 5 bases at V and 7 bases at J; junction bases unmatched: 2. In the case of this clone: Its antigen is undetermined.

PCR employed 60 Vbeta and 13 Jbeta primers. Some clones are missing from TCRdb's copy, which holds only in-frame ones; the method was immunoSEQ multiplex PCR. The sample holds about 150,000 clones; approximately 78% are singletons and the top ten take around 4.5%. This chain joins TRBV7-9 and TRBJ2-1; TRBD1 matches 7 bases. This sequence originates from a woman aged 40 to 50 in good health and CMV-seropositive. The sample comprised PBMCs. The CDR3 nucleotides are TGTGCCAGCAGCCCGGACAGGAATGAGCAGTTCTTC. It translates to CASSPDRNEQFF.